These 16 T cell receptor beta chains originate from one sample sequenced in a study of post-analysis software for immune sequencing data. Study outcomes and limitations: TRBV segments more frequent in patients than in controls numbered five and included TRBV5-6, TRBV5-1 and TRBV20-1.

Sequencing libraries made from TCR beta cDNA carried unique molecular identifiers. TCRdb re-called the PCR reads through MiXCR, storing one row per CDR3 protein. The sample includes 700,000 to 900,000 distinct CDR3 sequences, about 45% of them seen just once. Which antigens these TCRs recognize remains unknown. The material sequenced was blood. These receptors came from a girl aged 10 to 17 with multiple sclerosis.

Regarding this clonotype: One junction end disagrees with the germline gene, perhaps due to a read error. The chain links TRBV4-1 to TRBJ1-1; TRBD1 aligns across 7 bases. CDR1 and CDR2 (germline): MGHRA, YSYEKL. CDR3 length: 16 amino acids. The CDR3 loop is CASSRDSGVTDTEVFF. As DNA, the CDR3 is TGCGCCAGCAGCCGGGACAGTGGGGTTACCGACACTGAAGTTTTCTTT.

The CDR3 protein is CSATRTGSSEQYF. The CDR3 DNA is TGCAGTGCTACTAGGACAGGGTCTAGCGAGCAGTACTTC. The chain combines TRBV20-1 with TRBJ2-7; TRBD1 matches at 8 bases. This CDR3 is built from 13 residues. Germline V gene sequence: CDR1 DFQATT, CDR2 SNEGSKA (reference sequence). The V segment lost 4 bases and the J segment 6 bases; nucleotides outside the gene matches: 8.

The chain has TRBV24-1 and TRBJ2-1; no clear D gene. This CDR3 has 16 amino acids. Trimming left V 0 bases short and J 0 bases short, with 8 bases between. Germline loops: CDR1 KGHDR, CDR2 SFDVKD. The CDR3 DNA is TGTGCCACCAGTGATTTGCGTGGGCCCTCCTACAATGAGCAGTTCTTC. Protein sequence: CATSDLRGPSYNEQFF.

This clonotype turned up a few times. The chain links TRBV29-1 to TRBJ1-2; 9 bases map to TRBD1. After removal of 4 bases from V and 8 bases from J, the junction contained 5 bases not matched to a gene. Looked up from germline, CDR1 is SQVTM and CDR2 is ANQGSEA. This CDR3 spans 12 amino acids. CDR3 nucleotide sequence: TGCAGCGTTGGGACAGGGGTAGTGGGCTACACCTTC. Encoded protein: CSVGTGVVGYTF.

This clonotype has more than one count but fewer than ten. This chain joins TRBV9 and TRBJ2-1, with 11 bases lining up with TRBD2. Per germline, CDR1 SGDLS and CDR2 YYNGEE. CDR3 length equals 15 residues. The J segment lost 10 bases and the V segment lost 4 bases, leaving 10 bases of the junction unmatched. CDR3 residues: CASSTLTSGTGEQFF. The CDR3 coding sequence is TGTGCCAGCAGCACCCTGACTAGCGGGACGGGGGAGCAGTTCTTC.

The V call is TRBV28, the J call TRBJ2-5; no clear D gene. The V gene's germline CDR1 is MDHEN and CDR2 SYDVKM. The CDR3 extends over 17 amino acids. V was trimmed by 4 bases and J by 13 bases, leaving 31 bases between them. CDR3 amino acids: CASSSGRASPSIYERYF. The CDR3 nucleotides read TGTGCCAGCAGTTCCGGGCGTGCGTCCCCTTCGATATACGAGCGGTACTTC.

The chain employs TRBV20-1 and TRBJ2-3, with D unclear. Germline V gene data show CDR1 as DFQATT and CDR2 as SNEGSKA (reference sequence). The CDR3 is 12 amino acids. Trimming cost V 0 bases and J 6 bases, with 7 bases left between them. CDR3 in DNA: TGCAGTGCTAGAGATCCCCTCGATACGCAGTATTTT. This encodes CSARDPLDTQYF.

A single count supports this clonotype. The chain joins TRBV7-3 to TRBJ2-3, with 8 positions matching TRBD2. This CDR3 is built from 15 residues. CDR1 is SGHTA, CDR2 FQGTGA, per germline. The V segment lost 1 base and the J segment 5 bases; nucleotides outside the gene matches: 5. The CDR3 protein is CASSLIAGSGDTQYF. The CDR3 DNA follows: TGTGCCAGCAGCTTAATAGCGGGAAGCGGAGATACGCAGTATTTT.

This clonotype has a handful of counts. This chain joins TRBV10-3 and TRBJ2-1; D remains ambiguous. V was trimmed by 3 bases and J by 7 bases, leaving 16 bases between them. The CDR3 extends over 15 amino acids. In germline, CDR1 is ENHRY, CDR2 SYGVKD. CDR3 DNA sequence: TGTGCCATCAGTGATTTAGTGAGGACCAGGAATGAGCAGTTCTTC. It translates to CAISDLVRTRNEQFF.

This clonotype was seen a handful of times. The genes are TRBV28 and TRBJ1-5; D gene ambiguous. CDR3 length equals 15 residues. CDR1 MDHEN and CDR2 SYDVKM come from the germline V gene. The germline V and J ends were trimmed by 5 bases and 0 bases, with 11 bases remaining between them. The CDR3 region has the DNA TGTGCCAGCAGTAAACAAAGGTATAGCAATCAGCCCCAGCATTTT. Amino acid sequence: CASSKQRYSNQPQHF.

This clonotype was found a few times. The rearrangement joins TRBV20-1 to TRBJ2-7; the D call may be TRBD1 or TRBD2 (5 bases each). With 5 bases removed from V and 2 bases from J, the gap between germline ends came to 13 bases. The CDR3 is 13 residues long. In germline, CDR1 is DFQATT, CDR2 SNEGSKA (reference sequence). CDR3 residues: CSAYRDGPYEQYF. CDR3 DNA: TGCAGTGCTTACCGGGACGGGCCCTACGAGCAGTACTTC.

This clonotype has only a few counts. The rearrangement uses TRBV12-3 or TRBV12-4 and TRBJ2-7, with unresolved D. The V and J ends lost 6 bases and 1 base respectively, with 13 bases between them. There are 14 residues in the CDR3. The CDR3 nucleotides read TGTGCCAGCAGCCCCCCTGCTAAGTCCTACGAGCAGTACTTC. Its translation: CASSPPAKSYEQYF.

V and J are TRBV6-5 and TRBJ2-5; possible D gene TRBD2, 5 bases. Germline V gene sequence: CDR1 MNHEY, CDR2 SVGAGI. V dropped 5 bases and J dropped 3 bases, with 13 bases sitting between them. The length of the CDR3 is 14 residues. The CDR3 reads CASSHAMEEETQYF. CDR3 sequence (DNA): TGTGCCAGCAGTCATGCAATGGAGGAAGAGACCCAGTACTTC.

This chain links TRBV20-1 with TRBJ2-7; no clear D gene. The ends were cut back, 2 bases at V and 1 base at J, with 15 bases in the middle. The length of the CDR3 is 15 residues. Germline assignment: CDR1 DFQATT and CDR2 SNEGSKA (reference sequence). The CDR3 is CSARPYNSLSYEQYF. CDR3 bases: TGCAGTGCTAGACCTTATAATAGTTTGTCCTACGAGCAGTACTTC.

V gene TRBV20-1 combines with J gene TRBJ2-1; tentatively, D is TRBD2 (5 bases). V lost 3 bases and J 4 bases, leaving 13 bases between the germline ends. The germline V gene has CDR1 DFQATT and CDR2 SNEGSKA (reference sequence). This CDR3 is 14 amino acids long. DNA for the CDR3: TGCAGTGCTAGTCGTAGCGCCTCATACAATGAGCAGTTCTTC. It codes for CSASRSASYNEQFF.

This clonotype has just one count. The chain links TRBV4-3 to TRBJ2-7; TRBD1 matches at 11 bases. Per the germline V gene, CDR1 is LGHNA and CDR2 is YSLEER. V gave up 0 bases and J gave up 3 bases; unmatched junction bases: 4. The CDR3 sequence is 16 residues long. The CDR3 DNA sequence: TGCGCCAGCAGCCAAGACCGGACAGGGGGCTACTACGAGCAGTACTTC. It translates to CASSQDRTGGYYEQYF.